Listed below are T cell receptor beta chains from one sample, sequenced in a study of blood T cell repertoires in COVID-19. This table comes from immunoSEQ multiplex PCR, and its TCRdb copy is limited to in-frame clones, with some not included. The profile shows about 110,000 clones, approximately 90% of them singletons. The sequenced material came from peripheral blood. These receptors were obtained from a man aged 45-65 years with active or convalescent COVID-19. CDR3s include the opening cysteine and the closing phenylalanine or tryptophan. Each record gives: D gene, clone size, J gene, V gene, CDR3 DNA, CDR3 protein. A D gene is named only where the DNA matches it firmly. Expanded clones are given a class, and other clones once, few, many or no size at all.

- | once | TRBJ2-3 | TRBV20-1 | TGCAGTGCTAGTTTTACATACGGGACAGATACGCAGTATTTT | CSASFTYGTDTQYF
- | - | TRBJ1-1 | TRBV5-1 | TGCGCCAGCAGCTTGGAGCGGGGGCGGGTTGAAGCTTTCTTT | CASSLERGRVEAFF
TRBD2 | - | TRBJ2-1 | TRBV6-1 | TGTGCCAGCAGTGAAGAGGCTAGCGGTTACAATGAGCAGTTCTTC | CASSEEASGYNEQFF
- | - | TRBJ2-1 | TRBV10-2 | TGCGCCAGCAGTGGTTGGAGCTCCTACAATGAGCAGTTCTTC | CASSGWSSYNEQFF
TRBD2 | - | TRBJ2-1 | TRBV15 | TGTGCCACCACCTCTACTAGCGGATACCCCTACAATGAGCAGTTCTTC | CATTSTSGYPYNEQFF
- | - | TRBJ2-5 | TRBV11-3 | TGTGCCAGCAGCCTAGGGGACACGCAAGAGACCCAGTACTTC | CASSLGDTQETQYF
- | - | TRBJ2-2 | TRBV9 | TGTGCCAGCAGCGTAGCGGGAGGGGAGCTGTTTTTT | CASSVAGGELFF
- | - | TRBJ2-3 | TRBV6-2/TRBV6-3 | TGTGCCAGCAGTTACTCGTTGGCAGGGAGCACAGATACGCAGTATTTT | CASSYSLAGSTDTQYF
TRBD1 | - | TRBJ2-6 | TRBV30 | TGTGCGATTCGACAGGGGGCGTTAAGTGGGGCCAACGTCCTGACTTTC | CAIRQGALSGANVLTF
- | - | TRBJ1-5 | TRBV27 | TGTGCCAGCAGTTTAACCAGGGCCGTTCAGCCCCAGCATTTT | CASSLTRAVQPQHF
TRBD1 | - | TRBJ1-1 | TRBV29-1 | TGCAGCGCCGGGACAGAGCCTTACACTGAAGCTTTCTTT | CSAGTEPYTEAFF
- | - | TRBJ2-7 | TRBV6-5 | TGTGCCAGCAGCAGACAGGCGTCCTACGAGCAGTACTTC | CASSRQASYEQYF
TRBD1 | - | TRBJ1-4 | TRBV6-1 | TGTGCCAGCAGTGCTTCCTTGACAGGGACTAATGAAAAACTGTTTTTT | CASSASLTGTNEKLFF
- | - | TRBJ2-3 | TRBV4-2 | TGTGCCAGCAGCCAAGAAGCTCGGAGCACAGATACGCAGTATTTT | CASSQEARSTDTQYF
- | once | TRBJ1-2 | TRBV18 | TGTGCCAGCTCACCACAAGGCCAGGGTGAGGGCTACACCTTC | CASSPQGQGEGYTF
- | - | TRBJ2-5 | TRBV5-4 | TGTGCCAGCAGTACAGGTTTGAGTGAGGAGACCCAGTACTTC | CASSTGLSEETQYF
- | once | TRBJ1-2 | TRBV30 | TGTGCCTGGATTAAGGACAGAACCTTCACTAACTATGGCTACACCTTC | CAWIKDRTFTNYGYTF
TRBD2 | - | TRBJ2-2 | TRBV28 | TGTGCCAGCACCACTCTGGGGCTAGCGGAGGACACCGGGGAGCTGTTTTTT | CASTTLGLAEDTGELFF
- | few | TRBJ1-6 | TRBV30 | TGTGCCTGGAGTAGGGAGAGCTCCTATAATTCACCCCTCCACTTT | CAWSRESSYNSPLHF
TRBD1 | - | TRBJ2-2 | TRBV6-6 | TGTGCCAGCAGTTACGGGGCAGGGGGTAGCGCCGGGGAGCTGTTTTTT | CASSYGAGGSAGELFF
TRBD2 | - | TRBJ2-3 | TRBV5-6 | TGTGCCAGCAGCTTGTTTGTTAGCGGGGTCACAGATACGCAGTATTTT | CASSLFVSGVTDTQYF
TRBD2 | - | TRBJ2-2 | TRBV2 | TGTGCCAGCAGTGAACTGGGACTAGCGGGAGGAGGAAGCCGGGCCGGGGAGCTGTTTTTT | CASSELGLAGGGSRAGELFF
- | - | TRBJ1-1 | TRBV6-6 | TGTGCCAGCAACGTCGGGGTGGAGACTGAAGCTTTCTTT | CASNVGVETEAFF
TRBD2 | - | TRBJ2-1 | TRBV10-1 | TGCGCCAGCAGCTCTGGGACTAGCGGCCGCACTGAGCAGTTCTTC | CASSSGTSGRTEQFF
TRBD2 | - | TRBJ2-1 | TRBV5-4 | TGTGCCAGCACCCCCGTTGGGCGGGAGCGCAATGAGCAGTTCTTC | CASTPVGRERNEQFF
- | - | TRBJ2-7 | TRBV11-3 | TGTGCCAGCAGCTTTCTATTGACAACAGAGCAGTACTTC | CASSFLLTTEQYF
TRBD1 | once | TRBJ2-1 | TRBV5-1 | TGCGCCACTACTCCGGGACAGGCGACCGCGAATGAGCAGTTCTTC | CATTPGQATANEQFF
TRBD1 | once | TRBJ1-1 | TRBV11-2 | TGTGCCAGCAGCCTACAGGGGATCACTGAAGCTTTCTTT | CASSLQGITEAFF
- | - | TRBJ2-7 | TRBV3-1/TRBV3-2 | TGTGCCAGCAGCCAAGTCGACACTTCTCAGAAGCAGTACTTC | CASSQVDTSQKQYF
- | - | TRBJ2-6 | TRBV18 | TGTGCCAGCTCACCACCGAGCTCTGGGGCCAACGTCCTGACTTTC | CASSPPSSGANVLTF
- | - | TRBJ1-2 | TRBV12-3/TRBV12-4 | TGTGCCAGCAGTTCGAGGTTGGGAGGTGGCTACACCTTC | CASSSRLGGGYTF
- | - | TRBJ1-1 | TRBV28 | TGTGCCAGCAGTTCTCCCGCGAAAAAGGAGGGCACTGAAGCTTTCTTT | CASSSPAKKEGTEAFF
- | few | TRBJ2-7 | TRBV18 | TGTGCCAGCTCACCCCAGGCTGACAGTTACGAGCAGTACTTC | CASSPQADSYEQYF
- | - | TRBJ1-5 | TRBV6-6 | TGTGCCAGCAGGCCCCCGGGAGGGGCGAGTCAGCCCCAGCATTTT | CASRPPGGASQPQHF
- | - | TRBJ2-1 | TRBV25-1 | TGTGCCAGCAGTGGAGACTTGAGCGGGCTCATTACCTACAATGAGCAGTTCTTC | CASSGDLSGLITYNEQFF
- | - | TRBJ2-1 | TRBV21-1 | TGTGCCAGCAGCTACAAGCGGGAAGGCTACAATGAGCAGTTCTTC | CASSYKREGYNEQFF
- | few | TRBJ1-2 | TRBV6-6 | TGTGCCTCTCGGGGGGGCCCCTATGGCTACACCTTC | CASRGGPYGYTF